Listed here is a single T cell receptor (beta chain). The data originate from a study of blood T cell repertoires in COVID-19. For the study at large: Acute and convalescent COVID-19 specimens originated in the United States, Italy and Spain.

Assay used: immunoSEQ multiplex PCR; TCRdb lists only in-frame clones, some missing. The sample records about 430,000 clones, about 88% being singletons. CDR1 and CDR2 from the germline V gene are PRHDT and FYEKMQ (reference sequence). This CDR3 spans 14 amino acids. V gave up 5 bases and J gave up 7 bases; unmatched junction bases: 7. The TCR comes from a woman between 18 and 30 years old who had been exposed to COVID-19. The rearrangement joins TRBV13 to TRBJ2-7; 11 bases match TRBD1. Sequenced input: PBMCs or T cells enriched from blood (not recorded which). The CDR3 DNA is TGTGCCAGCAGCCGACGGACAGGGGGCGAAGAGCAGTACTTC. Its protein product is CASSRRTGGEEQYF.